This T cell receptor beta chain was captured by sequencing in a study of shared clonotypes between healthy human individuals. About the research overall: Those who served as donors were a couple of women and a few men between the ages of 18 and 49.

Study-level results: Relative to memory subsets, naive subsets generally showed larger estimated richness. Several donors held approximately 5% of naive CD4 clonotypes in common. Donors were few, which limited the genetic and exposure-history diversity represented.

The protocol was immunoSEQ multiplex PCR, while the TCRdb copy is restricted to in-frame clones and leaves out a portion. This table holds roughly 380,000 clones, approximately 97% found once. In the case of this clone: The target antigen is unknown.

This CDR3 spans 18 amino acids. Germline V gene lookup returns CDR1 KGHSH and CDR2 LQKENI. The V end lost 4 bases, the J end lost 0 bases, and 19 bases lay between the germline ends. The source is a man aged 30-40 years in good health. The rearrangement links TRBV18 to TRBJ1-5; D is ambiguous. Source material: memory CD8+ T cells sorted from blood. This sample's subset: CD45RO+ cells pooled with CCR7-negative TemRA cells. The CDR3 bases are TGTGCCAGCTCACTTTCCCCGGGTGCGGGCCTTAGCAATCAGCCCCAGCATTTT. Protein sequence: CASSLSPGAGLSNQPQHF.